The source of this T cell receptor (beta chain) is a study of tissue T cells after allogeneic stem cell transplantation. This clone was observed once. Mouse germline and gene names are used. The observed sequence ends 1 residue before the CDR3 terminus, with the missing tail filled in from the germline J gene. As to time point: mouse harvest day 7 after allogeneic transplant. Tail vein injection delivered 10^7 T-cell-depleted bone marrow cells and 10^6 splenic CD5+ T cells. B6 (H2b) cells into BALB/c (H2d) mice; tissues taken at day 7 or 14. Germline values: CDR1 KGHPV, CDR2 FQNQEV (reference sequence). The CDR3 is 14 residues long. Trimming shortened V by 4 bases and J by 0 bases, and 10 bases separated the two germline ends. Sequencing used immunoSEQ multiplex PCR; TCRdb keeps in-frame clones, though not all of them. The sample contains about 11,000 clones, 35% to 40% of which appear only once.

The gene calls are TRBV26 and TRBJ2-7, with D perhaps TRBD1 (6 bases). This clonotype was obtained from a female BALB/c mouse given C57BL/6 T cells with graft-versus-host disease after an allogeneic hematopoietic cell transplant. The sequenced sample consisted of skin. CDR3 DNA (partial): TGTGCCAGCAGTCACGGACAGAGCTCCTATGAACAGTAC. Amino acids: CASSHGQSSYEQY. The entire CDR3 reads CASSHGQSSYEQYF.